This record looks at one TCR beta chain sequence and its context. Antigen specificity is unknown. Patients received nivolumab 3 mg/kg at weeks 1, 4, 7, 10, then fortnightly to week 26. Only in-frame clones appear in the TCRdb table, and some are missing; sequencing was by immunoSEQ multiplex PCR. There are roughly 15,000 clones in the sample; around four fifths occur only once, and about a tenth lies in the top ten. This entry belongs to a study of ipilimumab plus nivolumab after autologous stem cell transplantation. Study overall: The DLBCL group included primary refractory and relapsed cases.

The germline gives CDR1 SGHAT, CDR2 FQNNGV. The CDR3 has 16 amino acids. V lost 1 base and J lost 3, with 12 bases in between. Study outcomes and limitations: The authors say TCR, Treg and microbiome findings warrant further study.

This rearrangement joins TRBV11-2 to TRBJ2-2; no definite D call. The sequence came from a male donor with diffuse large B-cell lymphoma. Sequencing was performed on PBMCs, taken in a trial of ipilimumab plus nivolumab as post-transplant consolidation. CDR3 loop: CASSLGRNAYTGELFF. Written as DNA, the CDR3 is TGTGCCAGCAGCTTAGGCAGGAACGCTTACACCGGGGAGCTGTTTTTT.